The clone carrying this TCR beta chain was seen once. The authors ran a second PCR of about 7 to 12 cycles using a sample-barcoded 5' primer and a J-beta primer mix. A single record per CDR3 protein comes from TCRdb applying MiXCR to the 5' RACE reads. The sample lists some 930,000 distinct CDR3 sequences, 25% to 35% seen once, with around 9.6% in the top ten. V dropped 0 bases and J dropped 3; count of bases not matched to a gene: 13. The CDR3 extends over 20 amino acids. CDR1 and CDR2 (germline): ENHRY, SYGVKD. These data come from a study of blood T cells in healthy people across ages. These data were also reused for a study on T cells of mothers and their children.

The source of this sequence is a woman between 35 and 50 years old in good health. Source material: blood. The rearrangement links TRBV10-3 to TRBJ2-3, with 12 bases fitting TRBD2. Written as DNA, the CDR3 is TGTGCCATCAGTGAGTCGTCGTGGGTTCTAGCGGGAGGGGAAACAGATACGCAGTATTTT. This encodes CAISESSWVLAGGETDTQYF.